In this sample, the clone carrying this T cell receptor (beta chain) turned up a few times. The sample's time point: healthy volunteer bleed at 6 weeks. Total RNA came from unfractionated whole blood. This sample is drawn from a study of human T cells and chemical hapten exposure. Via MiXCR, TCRdb re-called the RACE reads, giving one row per CDR3 protein. The sample yields some 65,000 distinct CDR3 sequences, roughly 6.1% seen once. The CDR3 is 12 amino acids. The germline gives CDR1 SQVTM, CDR2 ANQGSEA. V was cut by 6 bases and J by 3 bases, with 10 bases left in between. The clonotype originates from a female donor in good health. Some clones in this sample may be carry-over from other donors' samples. The genes are TRBV29-1 and TRBJ2-3; the D is unclear. The sample comprised whole blood. CDR3 nucleotide sequence: TGCAGCGTCGCCCCGAGGACAGATACGCAGTATTTT. Its translation is CSVAPRTDTQYF.